This record concerns one T cell receptor (beta chain) sequence. Its target is unknown. The CDR3 is 15 residues long. The ends were cut back, 2 bases at V and 4 bases at J, with 14 bases in the middle. Germline CDR1 is SNHLY and CDR2 is FYNNEI. Amplified TCR beta CDR3 regions derived from RNA transcripts. First-round RT-PCR targeting the TCR CDR3 was performed with the HTBI primer set. TCRdb re-called the multiplex PCR reads through MiXCR, storing one row per CDR3 protein. The sample shows hundreds of thousands of distinct CDR3 sequences, about 45% of them seen only once. This entry comes from a study of T cells in Graves' hyperthyroidism and ophthalmopathy. The study, taken as a whole, reports: Ophthalmopathy was predicted by the model a median of approximately 6.6 months ahead of onset.

Input material: peripheral blood or thyroid tissue (not recorded which). This chain connects TRBV2 to TRBJ1-1, with D hard to call. The sequence was obtained from an adult man with Graves' disease, either hyperthyroidism or ophthalmopathy (not recorded which). The CDR3, as DNA: TGTGCCAGCAGTGAACTCCTCGGACCAACCACTGAAGCTTTCTTT. Translated, it gives CASSELLGPTTEAFF.